This T cell receptor beta chain is from a study of PD-L1 blockade in urothelial cancer. Looking at the study overall: Reported median T cell count for blood samples was around 150,000.

Method: immunoSEQ multiplex PCR; TCRdb's copy keeps in-frame clones and lacks some. The sample has about 90,000 clones, approximately 87% seen once. Time point meaning: peripheral blood 6 weeks after treatment start. V trimming: 4 bases; J trimming: 2 bases; junction bases outside the gene matches: 7. This CDR3 contains 15 residues. From germline, CDR1 is MNHEY and CDR2 SVGAGI. The origin of this receptor is a man in his 70s with urothelial cancer. The V call is TRBV6-5, the J call TRBJ1-2; 7 nucleotides line up with TRBD1. The source was PBMCs, collected around atezolizumab (anti-PD-L1) treatment. CDR3 amino acids: CASSSPGTANYGYTF. CDR3 nucleotides: TGTGCCAGCAGTTCCCCCGGGACAGCGAACTATGGCTACACCTTC.